These T cell receptor beta chains were read from a single sample in a study of blood T cell repertoires in COVID-19. TCRdb's table, derived via immunoSEQ multiplex PCR, lists solely in-frame clones and lacks some. The table shows 85,000 to 95,000 clones, with over 60% occurring only once. The sequenced sample consisted of peripheral blood. These receptors came from a man between 65 and 85 years old with acute or convalescent COVID-19. CDR3s include the opening cysteine and the closing phenylalanine or tryptophan. The D gene is left open where the match is weak. Clone size, where shown, is once, few, many, or a class for clones that have expanded.

j_call | d_call | v_call | clone_size | cdr3_aa | cdr3_nt
TRBJ2-5 | - | TRBV6-5 | - | CASSYSGTSLGETQYF | TGTGCCAGCAGTTACTCAGGGACATCACTCGGGGAGACCCAGTACTTC
TRBJ2-1 | TRBD2 | TRBV2 | few | CASSVTGTSGIGEQFF | TGTGCCAGCAGCGTAACCGGGACTAGCGGGATTGGCGAGCAGTTCTTC
TRBJ1-1 | TRBD1 | TRBV5-1 | - | CASTGTAPHTEAFF | TGCGCCAGCACTGGGACAGCACCACACACTGAAGCTTTCTTT
TRBJ2-1 | - | TRBV6-2/TRBV6-3 | - | CASSLIAGLVSNEQFF | TGTGCCAGCAGTTTGATCGCGGGATTAGTTAGCAATGAGCAGTTCTTC
TRBJ1-1 | - | TRBV25-1 | - | CASSDNSRGNTEAFF | TGTGCCAGCAGTGACAACTCTCGGGGAAACACTGAAGCTTTCTTT
TRBJ2-3 | TRBD2 | TRBV5-5 | - | CASSLERGGNRADTQYF | TGTGCCAGCAGCTTGGAGCGGGGGGGGAACCGGGCAGATACGCAGTATTTT
TRBJ2-1 | - | TRBV5-1 | - | CASSFSVTPYNEQFF | TGCGCCAGCAGCTTTAGTGTAACGCCGTACAATGAGCAGTTCTTC
TRBJ2-1 | - | TRBV20-1 | - | CSAILYNEQFF | TGCAGTGCTATCCTTTACAATGAGCAGTTCTTC
TRBJ1-1 | TRBD1 | TRBV7-9 | - | CASSSGQGSTEAFF | TGTGCCAGCAGCTCTGGACAGGGGTCCACTGAAGCTTTCTTT
TRBJ2-1 | TRBD2 | TRBV27 | - | CASSPRTSGVENEQFF | TGTGCCAGCAGTCCGCGTACTAGCGGGGTTGAGAATGAGCAGTTCTTC
TRBJ2-4 | - | TRBV7-2 | - | CASSLRQGDGIQYF | TGTGCCAGCAGCTTACGCCAAGGGGATGGAATTCAGTACTTC
TRBJ2-3 | - | TRBV5-1 | - | CASSQEDSLYFPELTDTQYF | TGCGCCAGCAGCCAGGAGGACTCCTTATACTTCCCCGAACTCACAGATACGCAGTATTTT
TRBJ1-2 | TRBD1 | TRBV6-1 | - | CASSEQGADFGYTF | TGTGCCAGCAGTGAACAGGGGGCGGATTTTGGCTACACCTTC
TRBJ1-6 | TRBD1 | TRBV3-1/TRBV3-2 | - | CASSQDLGRGPSPLHF | TGTGCCAGCAGCCAAGATCTCGGCAGGGGGCCCTCACCCCTCCACTTT
TRBJ2-3 | - | TRBV7-7 | - | CASTAPKFGESTDTQYF | TGTGCTAGCACCGCTCCGAAGTTCGGGGAGAGCACAGATACGCAGTATTTT
TRBJ1-3 | - | TRBV24-1 | - | CATSDPSQGSSGNTIYF | TGTGCCACCAGTGATCCCAGTCAGGGTTCGTCCGGAAACACCATATATTTT
TRBJ2-1 | - | TRBV6-2/TRBV6-3 | once | CASSPQPGGGSSYNEQFF | TGTGCCAGCAGTCCCCAGCCAGGGGGAGGCAGCTCCTACAATGAGCAGTTCTTC
TRBJ2-3 | TRBD1 | TRBV6-5 | - | CASSLTGASTDTQYF | TGTGCCAGCAGTTTGACAGGGGCCAGCACAGATACGCAGTATTTT
TRBJ1-2 | - | TRBV5-6 | - | CASSSSPLLGYGYTF | TGTGCCAGCAGCTCGTCACCGCTACTTGGCTATGGCTACACCTTC
TRBJ2-2 | TRBD2 | TRBV9 | few | CASSHGLAGETSNTGELFF | TGTGCCAGCAGCCACGGACTAGCGGGGGAGACTTCGAACACCGGGGAGCTGTTTTTT
TRBJ2-1 | - | TRBV5-1 | - | CASSVPSRIEQFF | TGCGCCAGCAGCGTCCCTAGTAGGATCGAGCAGTTCTTC
TRBJ1-5 | TRBD1 | TRBV19 | - | CASSLTGGGSNQPQHF | TGTGCCAGTAGTCTCACAGGGGGTGGGAGCAATCAGCCCCAGCATTTT
TRBJ1-1 | TRBD1 | TRBV5-1 | - | CASSNSGGAGDTEAFF | TGCGCCAGCAGCAATTCAGGGGGCGCGGGGGACACTGAAGCTTTCTTT